This entry lists 30 T cell receptor beta chains sequenced from one sample in a study of cytomegalovirus exposure and HLA in healthy donors. Researchers ran the PCR with 60 Vbeta and 13 Jbeta primers. Clones were sequenced by immunoSEQ multiplex PCR, and TCRdb holds only the in-frame ones, with some missing. Among about 130,000 clones listed, approximately 80% were seen once. Sequenced: PBMCs. The receptor source for this set is a male donor in good health and CMV-seropositive.

This sequence joins TRBV29-1 and TRBJ2-1; 7 positions agree with TRBD1. Germline CDR1 SQVTM, CDR2 ANQGSEA. The CDR3 covers 15 residues. Trimming removed 4 bases from V and 5 bases from J; junction bases left unmatched: 11. The CDR3 is CSVVSKGALDNEQFF. The CDR3 region has the DNA TGCAGCGTTGTCTCGAAGGGGGCCTTGGACAATGAGCAGTTCTTC.

This sequence joins TRBV7-9 and TRBJ1-3; 7 bases fit TRBD1. V trimming: 8 bases; J trimming: 8 bases; junction bases outside the gene matches: 9. Germline V lookup: CDR1 SEHNR, CDR2 FQNEAQ (reference sequence). The CDR3 contains 13 residues. The CDR3 DNA reads TGTGCCAGCTTGCGACAGGGTCGGGACACCATATATTTT. This sequence encodes CASLRQGRDTIYF.

This clone was recorded a few times. Its ends do not fully match the called genes, so a read error is possible. The V and J genes are TRBV6-1 and TRBJ2-6; a possible D gene is TRBD1 (5 bases). The V gene's germline CDR1 is MNHNS and CDR2 SASEGT. The CDR3 spans 16 residues. The CDR3 spells CASSEVVVTGANGLTF. The CDR3 DNA sequence: TGTGCCAGCAGTGAAGTGGTAGTGACTGGGGCCAACGGCCTGACTTTC.

This clone turned up a few times. The chain has TRBV28 and TRBJ2-7; D possibly corresponds to TRBD2 (6 bases). The germline V gene encodes CDR1 MDHEN and CDR2 SYDVKM. Between the trimmed V and J ends, which lost 3 bases and 1 base, there was a span of 22 bases. The CDR3 covers 18 residues. The CDR3 DNA reads TGTGCCAGCAGTTTCCCCATCCGCTGGGGAGGCCCTTCCTACGAGCAGTACTTC. Protein: CASSFPIRWGGPSYEQYF.

There are a few counts of this clone. The sample contains more than one DNA sequence encoding this CDR3. The V and J genes are TRBV11-2 and TRBJ1-1; perhaps TRBD1 as D (6 bases). Germline lookup yields CDR1 SGHAT and CDR2 FQNNGV. The ends were cut back, 1 base at V and 2 bases at J, with 8 bases in the middle. This CDR3 comprises 14 residues. DNA for the CDR3: TGTGCCAGCAGCTTAGGGACAGCCAACACTGAAGCTTTCTTT. The encoded protein is CASSLGTANTEAFF.

This clone was detected only once. The rearrangement links TRBV13 to TRBJ1-5; D is unclear. The CDR3 contains 13 residues. Germline loops: CDR1 PRHDT, CDR2 FYEKMQ (reference sequence). V was trimmed by 0 bases and J by 5 bases, leaving 5 bases between them. CDR3 sequence reads: CASSLGGYQPQHF. In DNA form, the CDR3 reads TGTGCCAGCAGCTTAGGGGGCTATCAGCCCCAGCATTTT.

This clone was observed many times. J is TRBJ2-2 and V is TRBV19; perhaps TRBD1 as D (6 bases). Germline CDR1 is LNHDA and CDR2 is SQIVND (reference sequence). There are 16 residues in the CDR3. The ends were cut back, 3 bases at V and 6 bases at J, with 17 bases in the middle. CDR3 DNA sequence: TGTGCCAGTAGTATCCAAGGGCAGGGGAGCGCCGGGGAGCTGTTTTTT. Its protein is CASSIQGQGSAGELFF.

V usage is TRBV7-8 and J usage is TRBJ1-5; weak D call: TRBD1 (5 bases). In germline, CDR1 is SGHVS, CDR2 FQNEAQ. There are 18 residues in the CDR3. Trimming took 5 bases from V and 2 from J, leaving 22 bases between them. In DNA, the CDR3 is TGTGCCAGCAGCCCCACCCGCGCAGGGCAATATGGCAATCAGCCCCAGCATTTT. Amino acid sequence: CASSPTRAGQYGNQPQHF. Filled out from reference TRBV7-8 and TRBJ1-5, the complete variable domain reads GAGVSQSPRYKVAKRGQDVALRCDPISGHVSLFWYQQALGQGPEFLTYFQNEAQLDKSGLPSDRFFAERPEGSVSTLKIQRTQQEDSAVYLCASSPTRAGQYGNQPQHFGDGTRLSIL.

This chain uses TRBV28 with TRBJ1-3; the match to TRBD1 covers 7 bases. V trimming: 5 bases; J trimming: 0 bases; junction bases outside the gene matches: 7. CDR1 and CDR2 from the germline V gene are MDHEN and SYDVKM. The CDR3 loop spans 16 amino acids. The CDR3 sequence: CASSQHGQVSGNTIYF. For the CDR3, the DNA is TGTGCCAGCAGTCAGCACGGACAGGTCTCTGGAAACACCATATATTTT.

The chain couples TRBV29-1 to TRBJ1-1; D is perhaps TRBD1 (5 bases). The V and J ends lost 0 bases and 1 base respectively, with 15 bases between them. The V gene's germline CDR1 is SQVTM and CDR2 ANQGSEA. The CDR3 has 16 amino acids. DNA for the CDR3: TGCAGCGTTGAAGATCCCAGACAGTTTGAGAACACTGAAGCTTTCTTT. Amino acid sequence: CSVEDPRQFENTEAFF.

V and J are TRBV4-2 and TRBJ1-1, with 8 bases identical to TRBD1. The CDR3 contains 14 residues. The ends lost 3 bases at V and 6 bases at J; junction bases unmatched: 6. Germline V gives CDR1 LGHNA, CDR2 YNFKEQ. This chain's CDR3 is CASSHAGGAAEAFF. CDR3 nucleotide sequence: TGTGCCAGCAGCCATGCAGGGGGCGCCGCTGAAGCTTTCTTT.

This clone was counted once. The chain joins TRBV2 to TRBJ2-7; D is ambiguous. The V end was cut by 7 bases, the J end by 3 bases, with 10 bases between. The CDR3 runs to 12 residues. Looked up from germline, CDR1 is SNHLY and CDR2 is FYNNEI. CDR3 sequence: CASKGDYYEQYF. The CDR3 DNA reads TGTGCCAGCAAAGGAGATTACTACGAGCAGTACTTC.

This sequence joins TRBV10-3 and TRBJ2-1; 7 positions match TRBD2. The germline V gene encodes CDR1 ENHRY and CDR2 SYGVKD. The CDR3 has 14 residues. V was pared by 3 bases and J by 7 bases, with 6 bases of the junction left unmatched. The CDR3 DNA reads TGTGCCATCAGTGAAGGACTAGATAGGAATGAGCAGTTCTTC. Translated: CAISEGLDRNEQFF.

The CDR3 nucleotides are TGTGCCACCAGCAGAACTAGCGGGAACGAAGAGACCCAGTACTTC. Amino acids: CATSRTSGNEETQYF. The chain recombines TRBV15 with TRBJ2-5; 10 nucleotides line up with TRBD2. From germline, CDR1 is LNHNV and CDR2 YYDKDF (reference sequence). The CDR3 loop spans 15 amino acids. Losses at the gene ends were 2 bases for V and 3 bases for J; bases not matched to a gene: 3. Variable domain in full (rest from reference TRBV15 and TRBJ2-5): DAMVIQNPRYQVTQFGKPVTLSCSQTLNHNVMYWYQQKSSQAPKLLFHYYDKDFNNEADTPDNFQSRRPNTSFCFLDIRSPGLGDTAMYLCATSRTSGNEETQYFGPGTRLLVL.

The chain uses TRBV6-1 and TRBJ1-4; D might be TRBD1 (6 bases). Trimming removed 2 bases at V and 4 bases at J, with 17 bases between. The CDR3 loop spans 17 amino acids. From germline, CDR1 is MNHNS and CDR2 SASEGT. The CDR3, as DNA: TGTGCCAGCAGTGAACCTTCCCCGGGACAAAATAATGAAAAACTGTTTTTT. It encodes CASSEPSPGQNNEKLFF.

The rearrangement links TRBV2 to TRBJ2-7; perhaps TRBD2 as D (5 bases). CDR1 is SNHLY and CDR2 is FYNNEI in the germline V gene. V shed 0 bases and J shed 6 bases, with 12 bases lying between them. The CDR3 covers 14 residues. CDR3 region: CASSEAPASSEQYF. The DNA for the CDR3 is TGTGCCAGCAGTGAAGCGCCGGCTAGCAGCGAGCAGTACTTC.

The chain is built from TRBV6-1 and TRBJ1-2, with 7 bases lining up with TRBD1. The CDR3 loop spans 13 amino acids. V was clipped by 2 bases and J by 10 bases; unmatched bases: 7. Germline CDR1 reads MNHNS; CDR2 reads SASEGT. The DNA of the CDR3 is TGTGCCAGCAGTGAAACGGACAGGAGAAACTACACCTTC. It translates to CASSETDRRNYTF.

There are a few counts of this clone. This chain joins TRBV2 and TRBJ1-2; D is perhaps TRBD1 (5 bases). This CDR3 spans 14 amino acids. With 6 bases removed from V and 7 bases from J, the gap between germline ends came to 18 bases. Germline loops: CDR1 SNHLY, CDR2 FYNNEI. For the CDR3, the DNA is TGTGCCAGCAGCCTGGGGGGACTAATAGCTGGCTACACCTTC. Its translation: CASSLGGLIAGYTF.

This chain uses TRBV2 with TRBJ2-7; TRBD2 might be the D (6 bases). The V gene lost 10 bases and the J gene lost 9 bases, with 28 bases spanning the gap. CDR1 and CDR2 from the germline V gene are SNHLY and FYNNEI. The CDR3 spans 15 residues. The CDR3 region has the DNA TGTGCCACCACCCTCATACGGACTAAGCCTGACGGGCAGTACTTC. Encoded protein: CATTLIRTKPDGQYF.

CDR3 sequence: CASSYRAGELFF. Here the CDR3 DNA reads TGTGCCAGCAGCTACAGGGCTGGGGAGCTGTTTTTT. This chain joins TRBV7-2 and TRBJ2-2; TRBD1 is a possible D gene (6 bases). Germline V gene lookup returns CDR1 SGHTA and CDR2 FQGNSA. With 4 bases removed from V and 8 bases from J, the gap between germline ends came to 8 bases. This CDR3 is 12 amino acids long.

Remarks on this clone: Its ends do not fully match the called genes, so a read error is possible. This chain uses TRBV30 with TRBJ1-2; tentatively, D is TRBD1 (6 bases). Germline CDR1 is GTSNPN and CDR2 is SVGIG (reference sequence). This CDR3 contains 10 residues. This CDR3 reads CAWRGAASYF. The CDR3 nucleotides read TGTGCCTGGAGGGGGGCGGCTAGCTACTTC.

CDR3 coding DNA: TGTGCCAGCAGCTCGGGACTTGCGGAGCAGTTCTTC. The encoded protein is CASSSGLAEQFF. The V gene is TRBV7-2, the J gene TRBJ2-1; TRBD2 might be the D (6 bases). Germline V gene data show CDR1 as SGHTA and CDR2 as FQGNSA. V shed 4 bases and J shed 10 bases, with 11 bases lying between them. The CDR3 runs to 12 residues.

Concerning this clone itself: A junction end diverges from the germline sequence, so it may reflect a read error. The genes are TRBV7-9 and TRBJ2-7; TRBD1 matches at 9 bases. Germline CDR1 is SEHNR and CDR2 is FQNEAQ (reference sequence). This CDR3 is built from 15 residues. CDR3 DNA: TGTTCCAGCAGCTCCTTCCGGGACAGGGACTACGAGCAGTACTTC. This gives the protein CSSSSFRDRDYEQYF.

V gene TRBV5-1 combines with J gene TRBJ2-5, with TRBD2 identical over 11 bases. From germline, CDR1 is SGHRS and CDR2 YFSETQ. V shed 3 bases and J 4 bases; nucleotides not matched to a gene: 8. The CDR3 consists of 16 residues. The CDR3 region has the DNA TGCGCCAGCAGCTCGGGGACTAGCGGAGGAGGAGAGACCCAGTACTTC. Amino acids: CASSSGTSGGGETQYF.

The V gene is TRBV5-6, the J gene TRBJ1-2; D unclear. CDR1 and CDR2 from the germline V gene are SGHDT and YYEEEE. This CDR3 is built from 13 residues. With 2 bases removed from V and 10 bases from J, the gap between germline ends came to 15 bases. The CDR3 loop is CASSLGQQGVYTF. In nucleotides, the CDR3 is TGTGCCAGCAGCTTAGGCCAACAAGGAGTCTACACCTTC.

This chain links TRBV7-7 with TRBJ2-3; 12 bases fit TRBD2. Per germline, CDR1 SSHAT and CDR2 FNYEAQ (reference sequence). The CDR3 has 18 residues. V lost 1 base to trimming and J lost 0 bases; unmatched junction nucleotides: 5. CDR3 bases: TGTGCCAGCAGCTTAGAGGGACTAGCGGGTTTTAGCACAGATACGCAGTATTTT. Encoded protein: CASSLEGLAGFSTDTQYF.

The chain employs TRBV7-2 and TRBJ1-5, with D possibly being TRBD1 (6 bases). This CDR3 has 15 amino acids. Per germline, CDR1 SGHTA and CDR2 FQGNSA. The ends were cut back, 7 bases at V and 4 bases at J, with 17 bases in the middle. In nucleotides, the CDR3 is TGTGCCAGCAACGCCGGGACAACCATAAATCAGCCCCAGCATTTT. This gives the protein CASNAGTTINQPQHF.

This clone was seen a handful of times. The rearrangement uses TRBV2 and TRBJ1-6; a weak D match, TRBD1 (6 bases). Between the trimmed V and J ends, which lost 5 bases and 7 bases, there was a span of 9 bases. Germline CDR1 is SNHLY and CDR2 is FYNNEI. This CDR3 is 13 amino acids long. CDR3 loop: CASSQTGNSPLHF. CDR3 DNA: TGTGCCAGCAGTCAAACAGGGAATTCACCCCTCCACTTT. Combining the CDR3 with reference TRBV2 and TRBJ1-6 gives the whole variable domain EPEVTQTPSHQVTQMGQEVILRCVPISNHLYFYWYRQILGQKVEFLVSFYNNEISEKSEIFDDQFSVERPDGSNFTLKIRSTKLEDSAMYFCASSQTGNSPLHFGNGTRLTVT.

This clone was seen once. The chain joins TRBV27 to TRBJ2-6; D not resolved. CDR3 length: 14 residues. Germline assignment: CDR1 MNHEY and CDR2 SMNVEV (reference sequence). The V end lost 5 bases, the J end lost 0 bases, and 5 bases lay between the germline ends. The CDR3 DNA reads TGTGCCAGCAGTCTTAGCTCTGGGGCCAACGTCCTGACTTTC. As protein: CASSLSSGANVLTF.

The sample holds one count of this clone. CDR3 nucleotide sequence: TGTGCCAGTAGTATTGCGTCCGCGTCCTCTATTTACACAGATACGCAGTATTTT. Translating gives CASSIASASSIYTDTQYF. This chain uses TRBV19 with TRBJ2-3; D not certain. Germline CDR1 and CDR2: LNHDA and SQIVND (reference sequence). The V gene lost 3 bases and the J gene lost 2 bases, with 21 bases spanning the gap. The CDR3 sequence is 18 residues long. Complete variable domain (other parts from reference TRBV19 and TRBJ2-3): DGGITQSPKYLFRKEGQNVTLSCEQNLNHDAMYWYRQDPGQGLRLIYYSQIVNDFQKGDIAEGYSVSREKKESFPLTVTSAQKNPTAFYLCASSIASASSIYTDTQYFGPGTRLTVL.